Below are 30 T cell receptor beta chains sequenced from a single sample in a study of cytomegalovirus exposure and HLA in healthy donors. This table comes from immunoSEQ multiplex PCR, and its TCRdb copy is limited to in-frame clones, with some not included. The sample consists of about 250,000 clones, roughly nine tenths of them appearing once. Sequencing was carried out using PBMCs. The origin of the receptors is a man younger than 35 in good health and CMV-seropositive.

V is TRBV25-1 and J is TRBJ2-3; weak D call: TRBD2 (5 bases). The CDR3 runs to 14 residues. In germline, CDR1 is MGHDK, CDR2 SYGVNS. Trimming stripped 2 bases from V and 0 bases from J, with 6 bases between. CDR3 coding DNA: TGTGCCAGCAGTGAACGAGGGAGCACAGATACGCAGTATTTT. Translation gives CASSERGSTDTQYF.

The chain links TRBV4-1 to TRBJ1-2; 8 nucleotides line up with TRBD1. CDR3 size: 16 residues. J was trimmed by 8 bases and V by 4 bases; bases with no gene match: 15. Germline V CDR1 and CDR2: MGHRA, YSYEKL. CDR3 bases: TGCGCCAGCAGCCCCCCAGGGGGGGGACAGGCCGGCGGCTACACCTTC. This sequence encodes CASSPPGGGQAGGYTF.

This CDR3 reads CASSPKTAKQYF. In nucleotides, the CDR3 is TGTGCCAGCAGCCCAAAAACAGCTAAGCAGTACTTC. The J gene is TRBJ2-7, the V gene TRBV14; D uncertain. Germline V gene data show CDR1 as SGHDN and CDR2 as FVKESK. Trimming took off 4 bases at V and 8 bases at J, with 12 bases between the two ends. The CDR3 is made up of 12 amino acids.

The chain links TRBV29-1 to TRBJ1-2; D remains ambiguous. Germline V CDR1 and CDR2: SQVTM, ANQGSEA. V lost 6 bases and J 8 bases, leaving 13 bases between the germline ends. CDR3 length: 11 amino acids. The CDR3 DNA follows: TGCAGCGTGGGGTCGTTCCGGGGCTACACCTTC. Translation gives CSVGSFRGYTF.

The rearrangement links TRBV5-1 to TRBJ2-7; 9 nucleotides align to TRBD1. The germline gives CDR1 SGHRS, CDR2 YFSETQ. V was clipped by 4 bases and J by 6 bases; unmatched bases: 11. This CDR3 spans 15 amino acids. Written as DNA, the CDR3 is TGCGCCAGCAGCGTACCTGGGACAGGGTCCCCCGAGCAGTACTTC. It translates to CASSVPGTGSPEQYF. Full variable domain (missing parts from reference TRBV5-1 and TRBJ2-7): KAGVTQTPRYLIKTRGQQVTLSCSPISGHRSVSWYQQTPGQGLQFLFEYFSETQRNKGNFPGRFSGRQFSNSRSEMNVSTLELGDSALYLCASSVPGTGSPEQYFGPGTRLTVT.

This chain connects TRBV11-2 to TRBJ2-2; the D gene is possibly TRBD2 (5 bases). The V gene's germline CDR1 is SGHAT and CDR2 FQNNGV. Trimming cost V 4 bases and J 5 bases, with 11 bases left between them. This CDR3 spans 14 amino acids. DNA of the CDR3: TGTGCCAGCAGCTGGGAGTCGGGGACCGGGGAGCTGTTTTTT. Amino acids: CASSWESGTGELFF.

This clone showed up just once. The chain combines TRBV6-1 with TRBJ2-3; 7 bases line up with TRBD1. CDR1 and CDR2 from the germline V gene are MNHNS and SASEGT. The V gene end was trimmed by 5 bases and the J gene end by 5 bases; junction bases not matched to a gene: 4. This CDR3 region has 13 residues. CDR3 DNA: TGTGCCAGCAGTCAGACAGGGTTAGATACGCAGTATTTT. Its protein product is CASSQTGLDTQYF.

The chain employs TRBV6-1 and TRBJ1-2, with a tentative D call TRBD1 (5 bases). The CDR3 runs 15 residues. The germline CDR1 and CDR2 sequences are MNHNS and SASEGT. Trimming took off 6 bases at V and 4 bases at J, with 18 bases between the two ends. CDR3 DNA sequence: TGTGCCAGCAGCCGGCACCAGACGGACACCTATGGCTACACCTTC. Protein sequence: CASSRHQTDTYGYTF.

The V gene is TRBV20-1, the J gene TRBJ2-7; no clear D gene. CDR1 is DFQATT, CDR2 SNEGSKA, per germline (reference sequence). V lost 0 bases and J 5 bases, leaving 5 bases between the germline ends. The CDR3 covers 11 residues. CDR3 sequence: CSARDFDEQYF. In DNA, the CDR3 is TGCAGTGCTAGAGATTTCGACGAGCAGTACTTC.

This chain uses TRBV18 with TRBJ2-1; D possibly corresponds to TRBD2 (6 bases). Trimming removed 4 bases at V and 10 bases at J, with 29 bases between. This CDR3 comprises 18 residues. Germline CDR1 KGHSH, CDR2 LQKENI. The CDR3 bases are TGTGCCAGCTCACGGTACCCCGGGGAGGCAGTCGCTTTTATGGAGCAGTTCTTC. Translating it yields CASSRYPGEAVAFMEQFF.

The V and J genes are TRBV2 and TRBJ1-1; TRBD1 matches 9 bases. Trimming at V came to 8 bases and at J to 4 bases, leaving 5 bases not matched to a gene. This CDR3 is 13 amino acids long. CDR1 SNHLY and CDR2 FYNNEI come from the germline V gene. CDR3 in amino acids: CASLGTGFTEAFF. The DNA of the CDR3 is TGTGCCAGCCTAGGGACAGGGTTCACTGAAGCTTTCTTT.

V usage is TRBV7-2 and J usage is TRBJ1-2; unclear D gene. V lost 5 bases and J lost 4, with 11 bases in between. Germline V lookup: CDR1 SGHTA, CDR2 FQGNSA. The CDR3 loop spans 13 amino acids. The CDR3 protein is CASSPSEGYGYTF. In DNA form, the CDR3 reads TGTGCCAGCAGCCCGTCGGAAGGCTATGGCTACACCTTC. Combining the CDR3 with reference TRBV7-2 and TRBJ1-2 gives the whole variable domain GAGVSQSPSNKVTEKGKDVELRCDPISGHTALYWYRQSLGQGLEFLIYFQGNSAPDKSGLPSDRFSAERTGGSVSTLTIQRTQQEDSAVYLCASSPSEGYGYTFGSGTRLTVV.

V and J are TRBV27 and TRBJ2-5; 15 nucleotides agree with TRBD2. The CDR3 has 16 residues. After removal of 6 bases from V and 4 bases from J, the junction contained 6 bases not matched to a gene. Germline lookup yields CDR1 MNHEY and CDR2 SMNVEV (reference sequence). The CDR3 DNA sequence: TGTGCCAGCAGAGGACTAGCGGGAGGGCCAGGAGAGACCCAGTACTTC. This translates into CASRGLAGGPGETQYF.

The chain has TRBV28 and TRBJ2-5, with TRBD1 identical over 9 bases. Trimming removed 2 bases from V and 2 bases from J; junction bases left unmatched: 3. Germline V gene lookup returns CDR1 MDHEN and CDR2 SYDVKM. The CDR3 covers 15 residues. The CDR3 spells CASSLGTGRQETQYF. The CDR3 nucleotides are TGTGCCAGCAGTTTAGGGACAGGGCGACAAGAGACCCAGTACTTC.

The genes are TRBV5-1 and TRBJ1-2; 7 bases map to TRBD1. Looked up from germline, CDR1 is SGHRS and CDR2 is YFSETQ. This CDR3 has 17 amino acids. Unmatched junction bases numbered 13, after V lost 0 bases and J lost 5 bases. The CDR3 bases are TGCGCCAGCAGCTTGGCCATCTGGGAGCAGGGGGGTTATGGCTACACCTTC. The encoded protein is CASSLAIWEQGGYGYTF.

CDR3 sequence reads: CASSIGLAGYNEQFF. CDR3 sequence (DNA): TGTGCCAGTAGTATAGGTCTAGCGGGATACAATGAGCAGTTCTTC. The chain joins TRBV19 to TRBJ2-1, with 9 bases matching TRBD2. The CDR3 contains 15 residues. The V segment lost 1 base and the J segment 4 bases; nucleotides outside the gene matches: 2. In germline, CDR1 is LNHDA, CDR2 SQIVND (reference sequence).

The chain has TRBV27 and TRBJ2-1, with TRBD2 matching over 12 bases. Germline lookup yields CDR1 MNHEY and CDR2 SMNVEV (reference sequence). There are 22 residues in the CDR3. V lost 5 bases to trimming and J lost 0 bases; unmatched junction nucleotides: 20. This CDR3 reads CASSPRGTSGLRHWSSYNEQFF. The CDR3 DNA reads TGTGCCAGCAGTCCTCGTGGGACTAGCGGGTTACGACACTGGAGCTCCTACAATGAGCAGTTCTTC.

This chain connects TRBV29-1 to TRBJ2-3; TRBD1 agrees at 9 bases. V lost 4 bases to trimming and J lost 5 bases; unmatched junction nucleotides: 4. Germline V gene lookup returns CDR1 SQVTM and CDR2 ANQGSEA. The CDR3 loop spans 13 amino acids. This CDR3 reads CSVVQGAVDTQYF. CDR3 DNA sequence: TGCAGCGTTGTACAGGGGGCAGTAGATACGCAGTATTTT.

This clone was counted a single time. The rearrangement uses TRBV5-1 and TRBJ1-2; D uncertain. Deletions cut 0 bases from V and 3 bases from J, with 9 bases between. CDR3 length equals 14 residues. Germline V gene lookup returns CDR1 SGHRS and CDR2 YFSETQ. This CDR3 reads CASSLAAGDYGYTF. DNA of the CDR3: TGCGCCAGCAGCTTGGCCGCAGGAGACTATGGCTACACCTTC.

The chain joins TRBV5-1 to TRBJ2-3; D possibly uses TRBD1 or TRBD2 (5 bases each). The V end lost 1 base, the J end lost 2 bases, and 8 bases lay between the germline ends. Germline V gives CDR1 SGHRS, CDR2 YFSETQ. The CDR3 has 14 amino acids. The chain's CDR3 is CASSLLGTTDTQYF. The DNA of the CDR3 is TGCGCCAGCAGCTTGTTAGGGACCACAGATACGCAGTATTTT.

The V and J genes are TRBV11-1 and TRBJ2-3; D possibly corresponds to TRBD1 (6 bases). The CDR3 is 13 residues long. Germline assignment: CDR1 SGHAT and CDR2 FQDESV (reference sequence). V was cut by 5 bases and J by 3 bases, with 9 bases left in between. The CDR3 loop reads CASSPQGTDTQYF. The CDR3 nucleotides are TGTGCCAGCAGCCCACAGGGAACAGATACGCAGTATTTT.

This clone was seen only a few times. CDR3 sequence (DNA): TGTGCCAGCGTCCGGGACAGGGGGCTGGTGAACACTGAAGCTTTCTTT. Protein: CASVRDRGLVNTEAFF. The genes are TRBV19 and TRBJ1-1; 12 positions match TRBD1. Germline CDR1 and CDR2: LNHDA and SQIVND (reference sequence). The CDR3 sequence is 16 residues long. V lost 9 bases, J lost 0 bases, and 8 bases stayed unmatched. Using reference TRBV19 and TRBJ1-1 for the parts outside the CDR3, the full variable domain is DGGITQSPKYLFRKEGQNVTLSCEQNLNHDAMYWYRQDPGQGLRLIYYSQIVNDFQKGDIAEGYSVSREKKESFPLTVTSAQKNPTAFYLCASVRDRGLVNTEAFFGQGTRLTVV.

The chain couples TRBV2 to TRBJ1-1; 7 bases agree with TRBD1. Germline V gene lookup returns CDR1 SNHLY and CDR2 FYNNEI. J lost 4 bases, V lost 0 bases, and 5 bases had no gene match. CDR3 length: 15 residues. CDR3 in amino acids: CASSEAQGDVTEAFF. The CDR3 nucleotides read TGTGCCAGCAGTGAAGCGCAGGGGGACGTCACTGAAGCTTTCTTT.

The chain recombines TRBV5-1 with TRBJ2-1, with 13 bases fitting TRBD2. The CDR3 consists of 16 residues. Germline CDR1 and CDR2: SGHRS and YFSETQ. V lost 0 bases, J lost 9 bases, and 6 bases stayed unmatched. As DNA, the CDR3 is TGCGCCAGCAGCTTGGCCGGACTAGCGGGAGTTGTTGAGCAGTTCTTC. It is translated as CASSLAGLAGVVEQFF.

The V call is TRBV11-2, the J call TRBJ2-7; D perhaps matches TRBD2 (6 bases). Germline CDR1 SGHAT, CDR2 FQNNGV. Trimming took off 5 bases at V and 3 bases at J, with 8 bases between the two ends. This CDR3 is built from 12 residues. CDR3 DNA: TGTGCCAGCAGCCCGGACTACTACGAGCAGTACTTC. Translation gives CASSPDYYEQYF.

The genes are TRBV14 and TRBJ2-7, with 10 bases identical to TRBD2. J lost 2 bases, V lost 2 bases, and 9 bases had no gene match. The CDR3 sequence is 17 residues long. Germline CDR1 is SGHDN and CDR2 is FVKESK. The CDR3 nucleotides read TGTGCCAGCAGCCAACGGCTAGCGGGAGAGGAGACCTACGAGCAGTACTTC. It codes for CASSQRLAGEETYEQYF.

The chain links TRBV6-5 to TRBJ2-7; possible D gene TRBD2, 5 bases. Germline lookup yields CDR1 MNHEY and CDR2 SVGAGI. The CDR3 length is 13 residues. The germline V and J ends were trimmed by 2 bases and 1 base, with 6 bases remaining between them. The CDR3 protein is CASSYQRSYEQYF. As DNA, the CDR3 is TGTGCCAGCAGTTACCAGCGGTCCTACGAGCAGTACTTC.

The V and J genes are TRBV6-1 and TRBJ1-1; D is undetermined. This CDR3 has 10 residues. Germline V lookup: CDR1 MNHNS, CDR2 SASEGT. V shed 9 bases and J shed 1 base, with 3 bases lying between them. The CDR3 region is CASRNTEAFF. CDR3 coding DNA: TGTGCCAGTAGGAACACTGAAGCTTTCTTT.

The J gene is TRBJ2-1, the V gene TRBV6-4; a possible D gene is TRBD2 (6 bases). This CDR3 spans 16 amino acids. Trimming took off 0 bases at V and 2 bases at J, with 11 bases between the two ends. The V gene's germline CDR1 is MRHNA and CDR2 SNTAGT. As DNA, the CDR3 is TGTGCCAGCAGTGACTCTGGCGGGGAGGCCTACAATGAGCAGTTCTTC. Translation gives CASSDSGGEAYNEQFF.

This clone was seen just once. V and J are TRBV5-1 and TRBJ1-1; D gene uncertain. CDR3 size: 13 residues. The germline CDR1 and CDR2 sequences are SGHRS and YFSETQ. Trimming removed 6 bases from V and 4 bases from J, with 13 bases in between. CDR3 loop: CASTEGTGTEAFF. The CDR3 coding sequence is TGCGCCAGCACCGAGGGCACGGGCACTGAAGCTTTCTTT.